This T cell receptor (beta chain) was recovered during a study of glioma-infiltrating T cells after dendritic cell vaccination. TCRB CDR3 was amplified from 2 ug genomic DNA or less. The assay was immunoSEQ multiplex PCR, and TCRdb's table has in-frame clones only and misses some. The profile shows tens of thousands of clones, approximately 80% of them singletons. Time point noted: after dendritic cell vaccination, including at tumor progression/relapse. This CDR3 contains 17 residues. V trimming: 6 bases; J trimming: 2 bases; junction bases outside the gene matches: 15. The V gene's germline CDR1 is MDHEN and CDR2 SYDVKM.

The receptor was isolated from a human donor with glioblastoma. V is TRBV28 and J is TRBJ2-7, with TRBD1 identical over 8 bases. Here the sequenced sample was blood, taken after dendritic cell vaccination. CDR3 nucleotide sequence: TGTGCCAGCAGCGGGACAGGCCTGTCTAGTCCACCCTACGAGCAGTACGTC. The encoded protein is CASSGTGLSSPPYEQYV.